The 21 T cell receptor beta chains listed next were all sequenced from one sample in a study of T cell responses to AZD1222 COVID-19 vaccine. Profiling relied on immunoSEQ multiplex PCR, and the TCRdb table lists in-frame clones only, not all of them. The data contain more than 95,000 clones, roughly 90% of them seen just once; the ten biggest clones take up around 1.5%. The sample here was peripheral blood, taken on day 0 of AZD1222 vaccination. Every receptor here comes from an adult in good health.

The chain employs TRBV7-9 and TRBJ2-7; TRBD2 might be the D (6 bases). The CDR3 is 13 residues long. Per the germline V gene, CDR1 is SEHNR and CDR2 is FQNEAQ (reference sequence). V was cut by 8 bases and J by 3 bases, with 14 bases left in between. The DNA for the CDR3 is TGTGCCAGCTACGGGACTCCGGACTACGAGCAGTACTTC. As protein: CASYGTPDYEQYF.

The chain joins TRBV10-3 to TRBJ2-3, with D possibly matching TRBD2 (5 bases). Germline CDR1 is ENHRY and CDR2 is SYGVKD. The CDR3 sequence is 15 residues long. Trimming took 0 bases from V and 2 from J, leaving 9 bases between them. CDR3 sequence (DNA): TGTGCCATCAGTGAGTCAGGACTGGACACAGATACGCAGTATTTT. Amino acids: CAISESGLDTDTQYF.

The chain couples TRBV27 to TRBJ1-4; 7 positions match TRBD1. Germline V gene sequence: CDR1 MNHEY, CDR2 SMNVEV (reference sequence). Losses at the gene ends were 7 bases for V and 6 bases for J; bases not matched to a gene: 8. CDR3 length: 14 residues. As DNA, the CDR3 is TGTGCCAGCACCTCGGGACAGATGTATGAAAAACTGTTTTTT. This encodes CASTSGQMYEKLFF.

This clone was detected only a few times. The chain carries TRBV19 and TRBJ2-7; no definite D call. In germline, CDR1 is LNHDA, CDR2 SQIVND (reference sequence). The CDR3 sequence is 13 residues long. Trimming shortened V by 5 bases and J by 2 bases, and 10 bases separated the two germline ends. For the CDR3, the DNA is TGTGCCAGTAGTGGTCGGGTAACCTACGAGCAGTACTTC. Translated, it gives CASSGRVTYEQYF.

The genes are TRBV28 and TRBJ2-5; a possible D gene is TRBD2 (6 bases). Germline CDR1 is MDHEN and CDR2 is SYDVKM. Trimming took 6 bases from V and 5 from J, leaving 16 bases between them. The CDR3 runs 14 residues. CDR3 loop: CASSPVLGGETQYF. The CDR3 nucleotides read TGTGCCAGCAGCCCCGTCCTCGGAGGGGAGACCCAGTACTTC.

This sequence joins TRBV19 and TRBJ1-1, with a possible D match to TRBD1 (5 bases). This CDR3 is 15 amino acids long. Germline CDR1 LNHDA, CDR2 SQIVND (reference sequence). Trimming removed 5 bases from V and 2 bases from J, with 15 bases in between. The CDR3 DNA follows: TGTGCCAGTAGTTTTGGGGGACGGTCCAACACTGAAGCTTTCTTT. This encodes CASSFGGRSNTEAFF.

The chain carries TRBV20-1 and TRBJ1-1; D perhaps matches TRBD1 (5 bases). V shed 3 bases and J shed 4 bases, with 12 bases lying between them. This CDR3 is 13 amino acids long. Germline V gene data show CDR1 as DFQATT and CDR2 as SNEGSKA (reference sequence). CDR3 sequence reads: CSASTAGGTEAFF. CDR3 DNA sequence: TGCAGTGCTAGTACTGCGGGGGGCACTGAAGCTTTCTTT.

This chain uses TRBV19 with TRBJ1-1; D possibly corresponds to TRBD1 (6 bases). Per germline, CDR1 LNHDA and CDR2 SQIVND (reference sequence). V was cut by 7 bases and J by 7 bases, with 16 bases left in between. There are 13 residues in the CDR3. The CDR3 protein is CASMAPDRLEAFF. The CDR3, as DNA: TGTGCCAGTATGGCCCCGGACAGACTTGAAGCTTTCTTT.

The rearrangement joins TRBV3-1 (or the pseudogene TRBV3-2) to TRBJ1-2, with a possible D match to TRBD1 (5 bases). Germline CDR1 and CDR2: LGHDT and YNNKEL (reference sequence). There are 14 residues in the CDR3. Trimming shortened V by 3 bases and J by 6 bases, and 14 bases separated the two germline ends. CDR3 region: CASSQGVWGDGYTF. The CDR3 DNA sequence: TGTGCCAGCAGCCAGGGCGTTTGGGGGGATGGCTACACCTTC.

The J gene is TRBJ2-7, the V gene TRBV24-1; the D gene is possibly TRBD1 (6 bases). Germline V gives CDR1 KGHDR, CDR2 SFDVKD. This CDR3 region has 13 residues. V was pared by 9 bases and J by 2 bases, with 13 bases between. This CDR3 reads CATQTGNTYEQYF. CDR3 sequence (DNA): TGTGCCACCCAGACAGGAAACACCTACGAGCAGTACTTC.

This rearrangement joins TRBV5-1 to TRBJ1-1, with D maybe TRBD1 (6 bases). The CDR3 totals 15 residues. Germline CDR1 and CDR2: SGHRS and YFSETQ. V gave up 3 bases and J gave up 1 base, with 13 bases separating them. The CDR3 DNA sequence: TGCGCCAGCAGCTCCGGGGGCTCGGGGAACACTGAAGCTTTCTTT. Amino acid sequence: CASSSGGSGNTEAFF. Combining the CDR3 with reference TRBV5-1 and TRBJ1-1 gives the whole variable domain KAGVTQTPRYLIKTRGQQVTLSCSPISGHRSVSWYQQTPGQGLQFLFEYFSETQRNKGNFPGRFSGRQFSNSRSEMNVSTLELGDSALYLCASSSGGSGNTEAFFGQGTRLTVV.

The V and J genes are TRBV28 and TRBJ2-7, with 8 bases matching TRBD1. CDR1 and CDR2 (germline): MDHEN, SYDVKM. CDR3 size: 12 residues. V shed 9 bases, J shed 5 bases, and the junction held 6 bases outside the gene matches. CDR3 in DNA: TGTGCCAGTTCGGACAGGGTCGACGAGCAGTACTTC. Residues: CASSDRVDEQYF.

V and J are TRBV6-5 and TRBJ2-6, with D tentatively TRBD1 (5 bases). Germline assignment: CDR1 MNHEY and CDR2 SVGAGI. The ends were cut back, 6 bases at V and 0 bases at J, with 9 bases in the middle. The CDR3 has 15 residues. CDR3 in DNA: TGTGCCAGCAGCCTCAGGGTCTCTGGGGCCAACGTCCTGACTTTC. It translates to CASSLRVSGANVLTF.

The chain combines TRBV27 with TRBJ2-7; the D call may be TRBD1 or TRBD2 (7 bases each). The V gene lost 3 bases and the J gene lost 0 bases, with 12 bases spanning the gap. Germline V gene lookup returns CDR1 MNHEY and CDR2 SMNVEV (reference sequence). This CDR3 contains 15 residues. The DNA for the CDR3 is TGTGCCAGCAGTTTCCAGGGGGGGAGCTCCTACGAGCAGTACTTC. It specifies CASSFQGGSSYEQYF.

The chain has TRBV5-1 and TRBJ2-7, with 7 bases lining up with TRBD1. Looked up from germline, CDR1 is SGHRS and CDR2 is YFSETQ. This CDR3 region has 13 residues. V was pared by 7 bases and J by 9 bases, with 13 bases of the junction left unmatched. CDR3 sequence: CASGIETGHGQYF. CDR3 DNA sequence: TGCGCCAGCGGAATAGAGACAGGGCACGGGCAGTACTTC.

The V call is TRBV6-1, the J call TRBJ2-4; D is possibly TRBD1 or TRBD2 (5 bases each). The CDR3 is 11 residues long. Trimming cost V 10 bases and J 6 bases, with 10 bases left between them. Germline CDR1 reads MNHNS; CDR2 reads SASEGT. The CDR3 nucleotides are TGTGCCACCGGGACCGGAAACATTCAGTACTTC. Translating it yields CATGTGNIQYF.

This chain connects TRBV19 to TRBJ2-3; D gene ambiguous. V lost 0 bases and J 2 bases, leaving 18 bases between the germline ends. CDR1 LNHDA and CDR2 SQIVND come from the germline V gene (reference sequence). CDR3 length equals 18 residues. CDR3 in DNA: TGTGCCAGTAGTATAGATCGTGGCACCCATGGCTTCACAGATACGCAGTATTTT. It translates to CASSIDRGTHGFTDTQYF.

This chain uses TRBV6-6 with TRBJ2-3; D might be TRBD1 (5 bases). The CDR3 runs 16 residues. Per germline, CDR1 MNHNY and CDR2 SVGAGI (reference sequence). With 5 bases removed from V and 3 bases from J, the gap between germline ends came to 18 bases. In DNA, the CDR3 is TGTGCCAGCAGTCTCACGCCGCTTGGGGCGACAGATACGCAGTATTTT. Translating it yields CASSLTPLGATDTQYF.

This sequence joins TRBV5-4 and TRBJ2-7, with 10 bases lining up with TRBD2. The CDR3 is made up of 15 amino acids. The ends lost 0 bases at V and 6 bases at J; junction bases unmatched: 6. Germline V CDR1 and CDR2: SGHNT, YYREEE (reference sequence). The CDR3 nucleotides read TGTGCCAGCAGCTTGGTAAGCGGGAGGGCCCGCGAGCAGTACTTC. It encodes CASSLVSGRAREQYF. Supplemented by reference TRBV5-4 and TRBJ2-7, the full variable domain reads ETGVTQSPTHLIKTRGQQVTLRCSSQSGHNTVSWYQQALGQGPQFIFQYYREEENGRGNFPPRFSGLQFPNYSSELNVNALELDDSALYLCASSLVSGRAREQYFGPGTRLTVT.

The V gene is TRBV18, the J gene TRBJ2-7, with 13 bases identical to TRBD2. V was pared by 3 bases and J by 3 bases, with 2 bases of the junction left unmatched. This CDR3 spans 15 amino acids. Germline lookup yields CDR1 KGHSH and CDR2 LQKENI. CDR3 sequence: CASSPTSGRSYEQYF. CDR3 bases: TGTGCCAGCTCACCGACTAGCGGGAGGAGCTACGAGCAGTACTTC.

V usage is TRBV29-1 and J usage is TRBJ1-1; a possible D gene is TRBD1 (5 bases). Looked up from germline, CDR1 is SQVTM and CDR2 is ANQGSEA. CDR3 length equals 13 residues. V was trimmed by 6 bases and J by 0 bases, leaving 11 bases between them. Written as DNA, the CDR3 is TGCAGCGTCACGGGACGGTTGAACACTGAAGCTTTCTTT. This gives the protein CSVTGRLNTEAFF.